The 9 T cell receptor beta chains below were found in one sample sequenced in a study of cytomegalovirus exposure and HLA in healthy donors. Both 60 Vbeta primers and 13 Jbeta primers went into the PCR. The data were produced by immunoSEQ multiplex PCR, yet TCRdb's version contains in-frame clones alone and is incomplete. The table records around 50,000 clones, 60% to 85% of them present only once. Sample: PBMCs. Every receptor here comes from a man under 40 in good health and CMV-seropositive.

The CDR3, as DNA: TGCGCCAGCCCCCTGGAGAGGGGGCGCTTGGGCCATCAGCCCCAGCATTTT. Its translation is CASPLERGRLGHQPQHF. The chain is built from TRBV23-1 and TRBJ1-5; 7 bases agree with TRBD1. TRBV23-1 is an open reading frame whose function is uncertain. The CDR3 is made up of 17 amino acids. V shed 8 bases, J shed 5 bases, and the junction held 18 bases outside the gene matches.

This chain uses TRBV4-1 with TRBJ2-3; D remains unclear. V lost 3 bases to trimming and J lost 7 bases, with 14 bases between them. The CDR3 loop spans 14 amino acids. Per germline, CDR1 MGHRA and CDR2 YSYEKL. The CDR3 DNA sequence: TGCGCCAGCAGCCATGGGCAGACGGTAAATACGCAGTATTTT. Encoded protein: CASSHGQTVNTQYF.

The rearrangement links TRBV9 to TRBJ2-1, with TRBD1 identical over 8 bases. The CDR3 is 15 residues long. Germline values: CDR1 SGDLS, CDR2 YYNGEE. With 0 bases clipped from V and 9 bases from J, the junction kept 8 bases outside the gene matches. CDR3 in DNA: TGTGCCAGCAGCGTAGAGACAGGGGCTGGAGGTGAGCAGTTCTTC. Encoded protein: CASSVETGAGGEQFF.

This clone was observed a handful of times. The chain is built from TRBV6-5 and TRBJ1-2; 7 bases are shared with TRBD1. The junction had 5 bases not matched to a gene; V was cut back by 2 bases and J by 8 bases. The CDR3 is made up of 13 amino acids. Germline CDR1 MNHEY, CDR2 SVGAGI. The CDR3 reads CASSYGTAEGYTF. CDR3 nucleotide sequence: TGTGCCAGCAGTTACGGGACAGCGGAGGGCTACACCTTC.

The V gene is TRBV6-4, the J gene TRBJ2-1; 8 nucleotides agree with TRBD2. The CDR3 extends over 15 amino acids. Germline V gene data show CDR1 as MRHNA and CDR2 as SNTAGT. After removal of 4 bases from V and 0 bases from J, the junction contained 2 bases not matched to a gene. CDR3 DNA sequence: TGTGCCAGCAGTGGGGCGGGGGGCTCCTACAATGAGCAGTTCTTC. Protein: CASSGAGGSYNEQFF.

The genes are TRBV9 and TRBJ1-1; D perhaps matches TRBD1 (5 bases). This CDR3 region has 15 residues. From germline, CDR1 is SGDLS and CDR2 YYNGEE. V lost 0 bases and J 4 bases, leaving 13 bases between the germline ends. The CDR3 bases are TGTGCCAGCAGCGTAGTCGGCAGCCAGGGCACTGAAGCTTTCTTT. Translated: CASSVVGSQGTEAFF. Combining the CDR3 with reference TRBV9 and TRBJ1-1 gives the whole variable domain DSGVTQTPKHLITATGQRVTLRCSPRSGDLSVYWYQQSLDQGLQFLIQYYNGEERAKGNILERFSAQQFPDLHSELNLSSLELGDSALYFCASSVVGSQGTEAFFGQGTRLTVV.

The J gene is TRBJ2-1, the V gene TRBV19, with 13 bases identical to TRBD2. Trimming took 6 bases from V and 0 from J; bases not matched to a gene: 5. CDR3 length equals 17 residues. Germline CDR1 is LNHDA and CDR2 is SQIVND (reference sequence). As DNA, the CDR3 is TGTGCCAGTAGAACTAGCGGGGGGGCCCTCTCCTACAATGAGCAGTTCTTC. It translates to CASRTSGGALSYNEQFF.

The chain has TRBV5-1 and TRBJ1-4; 8 positions agree with TRBD1. With V trimmed by 6 bases and J by 10 bases, 11 bases remained unmatched. Germline values: CDR1 SGHRS, CDR2 YFSETQ. This CDR3 is built from 14 residues. CDR3: CASMAGGPGGKLFF. CDR3 bases: TGCGCCAGCATGGCAGGGGGCCCTGGGGGAAAACTGTTTTTT.

Only a few counts were recorded for this clone. At one boundary the junction diverges from the germline segment, which might be a read error. The gene calls are TRBV2 and TRBJ2-1; maybe TRBD1 (5 bases). This CDR3 has 14 amino acids. Germline V CDR1 and CDR2: SNHLY, FYNNEI. In DNA, the CDR3 is TGTGCCAGCAAATTCGACAGCTACAATGAGAAAAGAATCTTC. It encodes CASKFDSYNEKRIF.